The present entry profiles one TCR beta chain with its context. Its antigen is still unknown. Base-call qualities are not available, and no considerably larger clone is one nucleotide away. The germline V gene (reference sequence) specifies DFQATT as CDR1 and SNEGSKA as CDR2. V loses 2 bases, J loses 2 bases, and the germline ends lie 13 bases apart. The CDR3 runs 14 amino acids, cysteine and phenylalanine included. The sequence is cut down to CDR3 DNA, 42 bases in frame from base 1. The method was 5' RACE. Instrument used: Illumina HiSeq 2500. A second PCR of roughly 7 to 11 cycles was performed with a sample-barcoded 5' primer and a J-beta primer mix. A unique molecular identifier was introduced onto each TCR beta cDNA molecule by a template-switch 5' adaptor carrying 12 random nucleotides. Each sample yielded at least 2.5 million CDR3-containing paired-end reads. All of the RNA was converted into first-strand cDNA using the Mint cDNA synthesis kit, with a TRBC-specific oligonucleotide serving as the primer. Following uracil-DNA glycosylase treatment, all cDNA underwent a first 18-cycle PCR with the universal primers M1SS and BC2_uni_R. The published analysis was carried out like this. For normalization, 1 million high-quality reads, each with a distinct molecular identifier, were randomly selected from each sample. Instead of being binned into consensus sequences, reads that shared molecular identifiers were thrown out. CDR3 identification, clonotype clustering and error correction used MiTCR with a Q25 quality threshold and the strictest error-elimination algorithm. A nonparametric unseen species model with Euler transformation was used to estimate lower-bound total TCR beta diversity. TCRdb passed the public sequencing reads through fastp at Q25 and MiXCR, retaining productive beta sequences. Under each unique CDR3 protein, matching rows form one entry showing the most common genes and DNA. These V and J calls derive from TCRdb rather than the authors' analysis. The sample yields about 1.7 million distinct CDR3 sequences; about 28% were counted once. The top ten clones comprise 6.5% to 8.5% of the sample.

This entry comes from a study of blood T cells in healthy people across ages (dated by TCRdb to between 2015 and 2017). Broadly, across the study: In model experiments, template switching captured roughly one uniquely barcoded TCR beta cDNA molecule for every two T cells. For two donors (one aged 18 to 29 and one aged 80 or older), the study analyzed two additional independent replicas of 1 million unique cDNA reads from the same blood draw. To track age-related changes in TCR beta repertoire diversity, the study relied on deep sequencing normalized with unique cDNA molecular identifiers. The donors were split into four age groups: young (average about 16 years), middle-aged (over 35), aged (around 67) and long-lived (under 90). To avoid experimental bias, donors of different ages were randomly spread across the sequencing lanes. Findings and caveats that apply to the study as a whole: Estimates of total diversity based on one million sequenced T cells were considered lower bounds and underestimates. The percentage of naive T cells measured by flow cytometry correlated strongly with observed TCR beta diversity. Compared with the aged group, the long-lived group had more naive CD4+ T cells, fewer expanded clones and increased TCR diversity, suggesting age selection. Because donor CMV infection status was unknown, age-related changes in expanded clonotypes were potentially confounded. As age increased, observed TCR beta diversity per million T cells dropped in a roughly linear way, and a significant reduction was already evident by age around 41. Because profiling used bulk unsorted PBMCs, naive and antigen-experienced compartments could not be compared conclusively.

Donors were a few dozen systemically healthy Caucasian individuals from Russia aged roughly 6 to 90 years. Each donor gave 9.5 to 10 milliliters of peripheral blood, drawn into EDTA-treated Vacutainer tubes. Ficoll-Paque density-gradient centrifugation was used to isolate PBMCs, with at least 7 million obtained per sample. Trizol reagent was used to extract total RNA from PBMCs, with at least 5.5 micrograms per sample. Naive CD45RAhigh/CD27high T cell percentages were measured by flow cytometry on a PBMC aliquot from every donor. The chain is made from TRBV20-1 and TRBJ2-7; matching of 5 bases hints at TRBD2 as the D gene. Sequenced: blood. The TCR was taken from a woman in her twenties or thirties in good health. The nucleotides are TGCAGTGCTAGATCTCCCGGGGTAGCCTACGAGCAGTACTTC. This gives the protein CSARSPGVAYEQYF.